This T cell receptor (beta chain) was profiled in a study of cytomegalovirus exposure and HLA in healthy donors. Details on this clone: Its cognate antigen is unknown.

Regarding the study as a whole: For most TCR beta V segments, an earlier analysis put the productive rate at about 90% or about 30% of the time. TCR beta chain V- and J-gene trimming was linked, in a later analysis, to a missense variant in DCLRE1C. Reportedly, HLA-A and HLA-B alleles of most subjects were accurately predicted from TCR beta. DRB1 had the most TCR associations and HLA-C the fewest, a later analysis found, with rates varying by HLA locus.

The PCR ran on 60 Vbeta and 13 Jbeta primers. Method: immunoSEQ multiplex PCR; TCRdb's copy keeps in-frame clones and lacks some. The sample contains approximately 120,000 clones, 81% of which appear only once. Germline lookup yields CDR1 SGHRS and CDR2 YFSETQ. The CDR3 is 16 residues long. After removal of 2 bases from V and 0 bases from J, the junction contained 4 bases not matched to a gene. The specimen sequenced was PBMCs. V and J are TRBV5-1 and TRBJ2-7; TRBD2 agrees at 11 bases. The source of this sequence is a woman under 40 in good health and CMV-seronegative. This chain's CDR3 is CASSFRLAGSSYEQYF. The DNA of the CDR3 is TGCGCCAGCAGCTTCCGACTAGCGGGGAGCTCCTACGAGCAGTACTTC.